The entry that follows covers one T cell receptor (beta chain) sequence. This entry belongs to a study of T cells in localized non-small cell lung cancer. The method was immunoSEQ multiplex PCR; TCRdb's version includes in-frame clones alone and lacks a portion of them. The repertoire has fewer than 25,000 clones, roughly 90% of them found once; the top ten carry approximately 14%. Material: peripheral blood, obtained before any cancer treatment. The sequence came from a man aged 35-75 years with stage III squamous cell lung carcinoma.

CDR3 DNA sequence: TGTGCCAGCTCACCAGCGGGGCGGAAACTGTTTTTT. Residues: CASSPAGRKLFF. This chain connects TRBV18 to TRBJ1-4, with D tentatively TRBD1 (5 bases). Germline V lookup: CDR1 KGHSH, CDR2 LQKENI. V lost 2 bases and J 11 bases, leaving 9 bases between the germline ends. The CDR3 runs to 12 residues.